In its sample, the clone carrying this T cell receptor (beta chain) ranks as medium-sized (0.01 to 0.1%). Since the library was made to target alpha chains, this beta chain is a stray read and its abundance is not meaningful. Time point given: sample taken at primary tumor resection. Sequencing of whole RNA from tumor, nontumor lung or frozen PBMC involved no sorting. The approximately 72 donors had untreated early-stage non-small cell lung cancer. In the library, each TCR cDNA molecule bore its own unique molecular identifier. TCRdb used MiXCR to reprocess the 5' RACE reads, holding one entry per CDR3 protein. This sample has over 6,500 distinct CDR3 sequences, with around 3.6% found just once. V lost 6 bases to trimming and J lost 1 base; unmatched junction nucleotides: 15. Germline V gene lookup returns CDR1 MGHRA and CDR2 YSYEKL. The CDR3 is made up of 18 amino acids. The source of the sample is a study of spatial heterogeneity in lung cancer. Across the whole study: Detected beta-chain sequences consistently exceeded alpha-chain sequences. An average of more than ten raw reads was observed per unique TCR and UMI combination.

Source: normal lung tissue next to the tumor, taken at surgery. The chain has TRBV4-1 and TRBJ1-5, with 7 bases lining up with TRBD1. The receptor comes from a female donor with early-stage non-small cell lung cancer. CDR3 region: CASSRAPNRGHSNQPQHF. The CDR3 DNA is TGCGCCAGCAGTCGTGCCCCCAACAGGGGCCACAGCAATCAGCCCCAGCATTTT.